These 31 T cell receptor beta chains were all obtained from the same sample, sequenced in a study. Via MiXCR, TCRdb re-called the RT-PCR reads, giving one row per CDR3 protein. This table holds hundreds of thousands of distinct CDR3 sequences, approximately 15% found once. Sequenced sample: memory CD4+ T cells from blood. The receptors come from a female donor in good health, serving as a healthy control.

The chain links TRBV27 to TRBJ1-4; D uncertain. This CDR3 spans 14 amino acids. In germline, CDR1 is MNHEY, CDR2 SMNVEV (reference sequence). The V and J ends lost 6 bases and 6 bases respectively, with 14 bases between them. The CDR3 coding sequence is TGTGCCAGCAGCTCCTCCCGGACTGATGAAAAACTGTTTTTT. As protein: CASSSSRTDEKLFF. Combining the CDR3 with reference TRBV27 and TRBJ1-4 gives the whole variable domain EAQVTQNPRYLITVTGKKLTVTCSQNMNHEYMSWYRQDPGLGLRQIYYSMNVEVTDKGDVPEGYKVSRKEKRNFPLILESPSPNQTSLYFCASSSSRTDEKLFFGSGTQLSVL.

The V call is TRBV24-1, the J call TRBJ1-4; 7 bases match TRBD1. There are 14 residues in the CDR3. V lost 7 bases to trimming and J lost 7 bases; unmatched junction nucleotides: 8. Germline CDR1 is KGHDR and CDR2 is SFDVKD. CDR3 sequence reads: CATSSTGSGEKLFF. The CDR3 DNA sequence: TGTGCCACCAGCTCGACAGGGTCCGGTGAAAAACTGTTTTTT.

This clonotype came up many times. V is TRBV6-1 and J is TRBJ1-2; 7 bases fit TRBD1. The V segment lost 5 bases and the J segment 4 bases; nucleotides outside the gene matches: 4. The CDR3 length is 13 residues. Germline lookup yields CDR1 MNHNS and CDR2 SASEGT. The CDR3 DNA sequence: TGTGCCAGCAGTCTGGACAGGCTCTATGGCTACACCTTC. This codes for CASSLDRLYGYTF.

The chain is built from TRBV21-1 and TRBJ2-2; TRBD1, the table's D call, lacks a check against the DNA. TRBV21-1 is noted as a pseudogene. The CDR3 length is 17 residues. The CDR3 region has the DNA TGTGCCAGCAGCAAACCACCGGTCCAGGGAGGCACCGGGGAGCTGTTTTTT. Amino acids: CASSKPPVQGGTGELFF.

CDR3 residues: CASSPPMKGEDEQYF. The CDR3, as DNA: TGTGCCAGCTCACCTCCTATGAAGGGTGAGGACGAGCAGTACTTC. The rearrangement joins TRBV18 to TRBJ2-7, with no clear D. Between the trimmed V and J ends, which lost 3 bases and 5 bases, there was a span of 17 bases. Germline V gene lookup returns CDR1 KGHSH and CDR2 LQKENI. The CDR3 covers 15 residues.

The chain has TRBV6-6 and TRBJ1-1, with D possibly being TRBD1 (6 bases). From germline, CDR1 is MNHNY and CDR2 SVGAGI (reference sequence). V was shortened by 8 bases and J by 0 bases, with 13 bases between the two germline ends. The CDR3 runs 14 residues. In nucleotides, the CDR3 is TGTGCCAGCGCCCCGGACAGAATGAACACTGAAGCTTTCTTT. This codes for CASAPDRMNTEAFF.

V is TRBV6-2 or TRBV6-3 and J is TRBJ1-5; the D is unclear. There are 14 residues in the CDR3. The germline CDR1 and CDR2 sequences are MNHEY and SVGEGT. V was shortened by 3 bases and J by 2 bases, with 8 bases between the two germline ends. CDR3 sequence reads: CASSYVSGNQPQHF. DNA of the CDR3: TGTGCCAGCAGTTATGTCAGCGGCAATCAGCCCCAGCATTTT.

The V and J genes are TRBV28 and TRBJ2-7; 7 bases fit TRBD2. This CDR3 has 14 amino acids. J lost 1 base, V lost 10 bases, and 10 bases had no gene match. Germline lookup yields CDR1 MDHEN and CDR2 SYDVKM. CDR3 DNA: TGTGCCACCTGGGGGGGAGTGGGGTCCTACGAGCAGTACTTC. Its translation: CATWGGVGSYEQYF.

The chain has TRBV28 and TRBJ2-4; D possibly corresponds to TRBD1 (6 bases). The CDR3 contains 18 residues. V dropped 5 bases and J dropped 3 bases, with 23 bases sitting between them. CDR1 MDHEN and CDR2 SYDVKM come from the germline V gene. CDR3 in amino acids: CASSPPRGTPFSKNIQYF. CDR3 sequence (DNA): TGTGCCAGCAGTCCACCCCGTGGGACACCTTTTAGCAAAAACATTCAGTACTTC.

The V call is TRBV12-3 or TRBV12-4, the J call TRBJ2-6; 7 bases align to TRBD1. The trim removed 6 bases at V and 4 bases at J, leaving 9 bases unmatched. This CDR3 region has 16 residues. The CDR3 DNA reads TGTGCCAGCAGCCCGACAGGGACGGGCGGGGCCAACGTCCTGACTTTC. It translates to CASSPTGTGGANVLTF.

The V call is TRBV9, the J call TRBJ2-1, with D tentatively TRBD2 (5 bases). Trimming removed 3 bases at V and 2 bases at J, with 15 bases between. The CDR3 extends over 16 amino acids. Germline lookup yields CDR1 SGDLS and CDR2 YYNGEE. The CDR3 sequence: CASSDLGSQPYNEQFF. The CDR3 DNA reads as TGTGCCAGCAGCGATTTGGGGAGCCAACCCTACAATGAGCAGTTCTTC.

The chain has TRBV5-1 and TRBJ2-2, with 8 bases aligning to TRBD2. Looked up from germline, CDR1 is SGHRS and CDR2 is YFSETQ. This CDR3 has 18 amino acids. Unmatched junction bases numbered 10, after V lost 0 bases and J lost 3 bases. CDR3 protein: CASSLAVFSGIYTGELFF. DNA of the CDR3: TGCGCCAGCAGCTTGGCCGTATTTAGCGGGATTTACACCGGGGAGCTGTTTTTT.

The rearrangement joins TRBV12-3 or TRBV12-4 to TRBJ2-7; D might be TRBD1 (6 bases). CDR3 length equals 17 residues. Trimming cost V 5 bases and J 0 bases, with 20 bases left between them. The CDR3 is CASSRIPGQRFSYEQYF. As DNA, the CDR3 is TGTGCCAGCAGTCGAATTCCGGGACAACGCTTCTCCTACGAGCAGTACTTC.

This chain connects TRBV10-3 to TRBJ1-3, with D hard to call. CDR1 and CDR2 from the germline V gene are ENHRY and SYGVKD. The CDR3 loop spans 15 amino acids. V gave up 2 bases and J gave up 0 bases, with 8 bases separating them. CDR3 region: CAISEGSFSGNTIYF. The DNA for the CDR3 is TGTGCCATCAGTGAGGGCAGTTTCTCTGGAAACACCATATATTTT.

This clonotype was found a few times. The J gene is TRBJ1-6, the V gene TRBV20-1; D possibly corresponds to TRBD1 (5 bases). This CDR3 is built from 15 residues. V was trimmed by 6 bases and J by 10 bases, leaving 22 bases between them. Germline V gene sequence: CDR1 DFQATT, CDR2 SNEGSKA (reference sequence). As DNA, the CDR3 is TGCAGTGCGGGGGTTATGGGGGTAACAAACTCACCCCTCCACTTT. Translating it yields CSAGVMGVTNSPLHF.

Ten or more counts support this clonotype. The rearrangement joins TRBV20-1 to TRBJ1-2; TRBD1 agrees at 9 bases. This CDR3 region has 17 residues. Trimming cost V 3 bases and J 2 bases; bases outside gene matches: 13. Germline values: CDR1 DFQATT, CDR2 SNEGSKA (reference sequence). The CDR3 DNA sequence: TGCAGTGCTAGTAGTCCCGGACAGGGGACACCGAACTATGGCTACACCTTC. Its translation: CSASSPGQGTPNYGYTF.

This clonotype occurred a few times. The chain joins TRBV3-1 to TRBJ2-2; no clear D. The CDR3 covers 13 residues. From germline, CDR1 is LGHDT and CDR2 YNNKEL (reference sequence). V was pared by 1 base and J by 6 bases, with 6 bases between. CDR3 in DNA: TGTGCCAGCAGCCAAGTTATGGCCGGGGAGCTGTTTTTT. As protein: CASSQVMAGELFF.

The chain combines TRBV6-1 with TRBJ2-1; D remains ambiguous. V was cut by 10 bases and J by 16 bases, with 20 bases left in between. Per germline, CDR1 MNHNS and CDR2 SASEGT. The CDR3 consists of 11 residues. CDR3 loop: CATRKAQVAFF. As DNA, the CDR3 is TGTGCCACCCGAAAGGCTCAGGTTGCCTTCTTC.

The rearrangement links TRBV20-1 to TRBJ1-4; 11 bases line up with TRBD1. The V segment lost 5 bases and the J segment 10 bases; nucleotides outside the gene matches: 6. The germline CDR1 and CDR2 sequences are DFQATT and SNEGSKA (reference sequence). This CDR3 is built from 13 residues. As DNA, the CDR3 is TGCAGTGCTCCTCTGGGACAGGGGGGAAAACTGTTTTTT. Translated: CSAPLGQGGKLFF.

V gene TRBV18 combines with J gene TRBJ1-2, with a possible D match to TRBD1 (5 bases). Germline lookup yields CDR1 KGHSH and CDR2 LQKENI. V was clipped by 5 bases and J by 3 bases, with 10 bases between them. The CDR3 runs 13 residues. CDR3 loop: CASSGGTDYGYTF. The CDR3 DNA reads TGTGCCAGCTCAGGCGGGACGGACTATGGCTACACCTTC.

This clonotype has just a few counts. This chain joins TRBV24-1 and TRBJ2-2, with 7 bases identical to TRBD1. The V gene end was trimmed by 7 bases and the J gene end by 4 bases; junction bases not matched to a gene: 5. The germline V gene has CDR1 KGHDR and CDR2 SFDVKD. The CDR3 is 14 amino acids. DNA for the CDR3: TGTGCCACCAGGAGTCGACAGGGCACCGGGGAGCTGTTTTTT. Amino acid sequence: CATRSRQGTGELFF.

V usage is TRBV7-2 and J usage is TRBJ2-7; either TRBD1 or TRBD2 may supply D (5 bases each). Germline assignment: CDR1 SGHTA and CDR2 FQGNSA. The CDR3 runs 15 residues. Trimming left V 5 bases short and J 0 bases short, with 14 bases between. The CDR3 sequence: CASSLNGASSYEQYF. In DNA form, the CDR3 reads TGTGCCAGCAGCCTTAACGGGGCCAGCTCCTACGAGCAGTACTTC.

This clonotype was recorded a few times. This sequence joins TRBV11-2 and TRBJ1-5, with unresolved D. Trimming stripped 2 bases from V and 9 bases from J, with 17 bases between. The V gene's germline CDR1 is SGHAT and CDR2 FQNNGV. The CDR3 length is 15 residues. The CDR3 loop reads CASSLSPQKRRPQHF. The DNA for the CDR3 is TGTGCCAGCAGCTTAAGCCCTCAAAAGCGAAGGCCCCAGCATTTT.

The V gene is TRBV12-3 or TRBV12-4, the J gene TRBJ2-7; TRBD1 might be the D (5 bases). V shed 6 bases and J shed 4 bases, with 22 bases lying between them. The CDR3 is made up of 16 amino acids. CDR3 sequence: CASRPGSPETVYEQYF. CDR3 bases: TGTGCCAGCAGGCCAGGGTCTCCGGAAACAGTATACGAGCAGTACTTC.

The chain carries TRBV29-1 and TRBJ2-7; D might be TRBD2 (5 bases). This CDR3 has 15 residues. Per germline, CDR1 SQVTM and CDR2 ANQGSEA. V was pared by 6 bases and J by 2 bases, with 20 bases between. The chain's CDR3 is CSVVPSLPGAYEQYF. CDR3 sequence (DNA): TGCAGCGTCGTACCTAGCCTCCCTGGAGCCTACGAGCAGTACTTC.

Concerning this clonotype itself: This may be a read error: a much more frequent sequence differs by one nucleotide. The chain recombines TRBV27 with TRBJ2-7; 8 bases line up with TRBD2. CDR3 length: 13 amino acids. Germline V lookup: CDR1 MNHEY, CDR2 SMNVEV (reference sequence). J lost 6 bases, V lost 10 bases, and 11 bases had no gene match. The CDR3 DNA reads as TGTGCCACGGGGGTGCGGGAGGTTCGCGAGCAGTACTTC. Protein sequence: CATGVREVREQYF.

This clonotype was observed at least ten times. V usage is TRBV20-1 and J usage is TRBJ2-3, with 12 bases identical to TRBD2. The junction had 3 bases not matched to a gene; V was cut back by 6 bases and J by 2 bases. The CDR3 extends over 14 amino acids. Germline CDR1 is DFQATT and CDR2 is SNEGSKA (reference sequence). The CDR3 protein is CSAPSGGATDTQYF. The DNA of the CDR3 is TGCAGTGCCCCTAGCGGGGGGGCCACAGATACGCAGTATTTT.

The J gene is TRBJ2-1, the V gene TRBV6-4; 7 nucleotides agree with TRBD2. CDR3 length: 18 amino acids. Germline-derived CDR1 and CDR2 are MRHNA and SNTAGT. V was clipped by 4 bases and J by 7 bases; unmatched bases: 19. The CDR3 bases are TGTGCCAGCAGTGCTAGCGGCGGGCGCCGGTGGTTGGGAAATGAGCAGTTCTTC. Its translation is CASSASGGRRWLGNEQFF.

This rearrangement joins TRBV12-3 or TRBV12-4 to TRBJ1-1; the match to TRBD1 covers 8 bases. V shed 6 bases, J shed 2 bases, and the junction held 2 bases outside the gene matches. This CDR3 comprises 13 residues. For the CDR3, the DNA is TGTGCCAGCAGGGACAGGGCAAACACTGAAGCTTTCTTT. Its protein is CASRDRANTEAFF.

The table lists this clonotype with a few counts. The J gene is TRBJ1-2, the V gene TRBV12-3 or TRBV12-4, with TRBD1 matching 9 bases. The CDR3 is 15 residues long. Trimming cost V 5 bases and J 7 bases; bases outside gene matches: 11. CDR3 coding DNA: TGTGCCAGCAGTGGACAGGGGTCCGCGGAGGGTGGCTACACCTTC. This sequence encodes CASSGQGSAEGGYTF.

V is TRBV5-1 and J is TRBJ1-2; D is unclear. Germline V gene lookup returns CDR1 SGHRS and CDR2 YFSETQ. V shed 4 bases and J shed 8 bases, with 27 bases lying between them. The length of the CDR3 is 17 residues. The DNA of the CDR3 is TGCGCCAGCAGCCCCCGCCTGGGCCAGGTAACTGAGGGAGGCTACACCTTC. Its protein product is CASSPRLGQVTEGGYTF.